These 3 T cell receptor beta chains came from one sample sequenced in a study of cytomegalovirus exposure and HLA in healthy donors. Primers included in the PCR were 60 Vbeta and 13 Jbeta primers. This table comes from immunoSEQ multiplex PCR, and its TCRdb copy is limited to in-frame clones, with some not included. The repertoire consists of around 160,000 clones, with around 79% occurring once and the leading ten covering about 14%. Input material: PBMCs. These receptors were taken from a man aged 45 to 65 in good health and CMV-seropositive.

The table lists this clone with a few counts. The gene calls are TRBV5-5 and TRBJ1-5; 8 bases are shared with TRBD1. CDR1 is SGHKS, CDR2 YYEKEE, per germline (reference sequence). V shed 4 bases, J shed 10 bases, and the junction held 10 bases outside the gene matches. This CDR3 spans 14 amino acids. This CDR3 reads CASSPGQGQRPQHF. CDR3 DNA: TGTGCCAGCAGCCCTGGACAGGGTCAAAGACCCCAGCATTTT. The variable domain in full, completed from reference TRBV5-5 and TRBJ1-5, reads DAGVTQSPTHLIKTRGQQVTLRCSPISGHKSVSWYQQVLGQGPQFIFQYYEKEERGRGNFPDRFSARQFPNYSSELNVNALLLGDSALYLCASSPGQGQRPQHFGDGTRLSIL.

This chain joins TRBV5-1 and TRBJ2-5; D not resolved. CDR1 SGHRS and CDR2 YFSETQ come from the germline V gene. The V end was cut by 5 bases, the J end by 1 base, with 9 bases between. The length of the CDR3 is 13 residues. CDR3 sequence reads: CASSRTAQETQYF. The CDR3 coding sequence is TGCGCCAGCAGTCGTACAGCCCAAGAGACCCAGTACTTC. Full variable domain (remainder filled in from reference TRBV5-1 and TRBJ2-5): KAGVTQTPRYLIKTRGQQVTLSCSPISGHRSVSWYQQTPGQGLQFLFEYFSETQRNKGNFPGRFSGRQFSNSRSEMNVSTLELGDSALYLCASSRTAQETQYFGPGTRLLVL.

The chain links TRBV5-4 to TRBJ2-5; possibly TRBD2 for D (7 bases). V lost 1 base, J lost 0 bases, and 13 bases lay in between. Looked up from germline, CDR1 is SGHNT and CDR2 is YYREEE (reference sequence). The CDR3 extends over 16 amino acids. CDR3 protein: CASSLPAGANQETQYF. CDR3 coding DNA: TGTGCCAGCAGCTTGCCGGCGGGGGCCAACCAAGAGACCCAGTACTTC. Using reference TRBV5-4 and TRBJ2-5 for the parts outside the CDR3, the full variable domain is ETGVTQSPTHLIKTRGQQVTLRCSSQSGHNTVSWYQQALGQGPQFIFQYYREEENGRGNFPPRFSGLQFPNYSSELNVNALELDDSALYLCASSLPAGANQETQYFGPGTRLLVL.